These T cell receptor beta chains were read from a single sample in a study of CD8+CD57+ T cells in acquired aplastic anemia. TCRdb passed the reads through MiXCR, listing each CDR3 protein once. The profile shows approximately 170,000 distinct CDR3 sequences, roughly 45% of them singletons. Material for sequencing was sorted CD4+, CD8+, or CD8+CD57+ T cells (not recorded which) from PBMCs. These receptors originate from a human donor with aplastic anemia. Both conserved end residues are part of each CDR3. Each record gives: clone size, V gene, D gene, J gene, CDR3 protein, CDR3 DNA. A D gene is named only where the DNA matches it firmly. Clone size is shown for a subset of rows, as once, few, many or a class of expanded clone.

NA	TRBV25-1	TRBD2	TRBJ2-1	CASSDPISGRPAYNEQFF	TGTGCCAGCAGTGACCCAATTAGCGGGAGGCCCGCCTACAATGAGCAGTTCTTC
many	TRBV20-1	TRBD2	TRBJ2-5	CSARDGTSRAETQYF	TGCAGTGCTAGGGACGGGACTAGCAGGGCCGAGACCCAGTACTTC
many	TRBV12-3/TRBV12-4	NA	TRBJ1-5	CASSPDSNQPQHF	TGTGCCAGCAGCCCAGATAGCAATCAGCCCCAGCATTTT
NA	TRBV29-1	NA	TRBJ2-3	CSAASMGSGDTQYF	TGCAGCGCCGCGTCCATGGGGTCGGGAGATACGCAGTATTTT
few	TRBV2	NA	TRBJ1-6	CASSEGPLNSPLHF	TGTGCCAGCAGTGAGGGACCGCTTAATTCACCCCTCCACTTT
many	TRBV5-1	TRBD2	TRBJ2-3	CASSFTSGRGADTQYF	TGCGCCAGCAGTTTTACTAGCGGGAGAGGTGCAGATACGCAGTATTTT
few	TRBV20-1	NA	TRBJ2-2	CSARDGPTNTGELFF	TGCAGTGCTAGGGACGGGCCCACGAACACCGGGGAGCTGTTTTTT
many	TRBV12-3/TRBV12-4	NA	TRBJ2-1	CASSRTDNEQFF	TGTGCCAGCAGTAGGACCGACAATGAGCAGTTCTTC
many	TRBV19	NA	TRBJ1-4	CASSGQRGEKLFF	TGTGCCAGTAGTGGACAGAGGGGAGAAAAACTGTTTTTT
many	TRBV7-6	NA	TRBJ2-7	CASSVLQGYEQYF	TGTGCCAGCAGCGTACTACAGGGCTACGAGCAGTACTTC
few	TRBV7-6	NA	TRBJ1-3	CASSLTQGALPGNTIYF	TGTGCCAGCAGCCTAACCCAGGGAGCTCTCCCTGGAAACACCATATATTTT
NA	TRBV10-3	NA	TRBJ2-3	CAISEIKMGGQGGDTQYF	TGTGCCATCAGTGAAATCAAAATGGGGGGGCAGGGGGGAGATACGCAGTATTTT